A single sample is the source of the 19 T cell receptor beta chains below, sequenced in a study of beta chain features in type 1 diabetes. Every isolated RNA sample was fully reverse transcribed, so sequencing captured expressed TCRB transcripts. Profiled with immunoSEQ multiplex PCR; TCRdb holds only in-frame clones, not every one. Among hundreds of thousands of clones listed, 12% to 15% were seen once. Sequencing used naive CD4+ T cells from blood. The receptors stem from a woman in her thirties or forties in good health.

This clone was counted a few times. V gene TRBV11-2 combines with J gene TRBJ1-2; D is unclear. Germline loops: CDR1 SGHAT, CDR2 FQNNGV. The V end was cut by 5 bases, the J end by 5 bases, with 6 bases between. The CDR3 has 11 residues. The CDR3: CASSPNYGYTF. In DNA, the CDR3 is TGTGCCAGCAGCCCCAATTATGGCTACACCTTC.

This clone came up a few times. The chain joins TRBV7-2 to TRBJ2-7; 14 bases agree with TRBD2. Germline trimming cut 5 bases from V and 5 bases from J; bases unmatched to any gene: 8. Germline V lookup: CDR1 SGHTA, CDR2 FQGNSA. The CDR3 is 16 amino acids. CDR3 bases: TGTGCCAGCAGCCCGTGGACTAGCGGGGGGCGGGACGAGCAGTACTTC. Residues: CASSPWTSGGRDEQYF.

This clone was counted only a few times. The chain recombines TRBV7-6 with TRBJ2-7; 11 bases align to TRBD1. J gave up 3 bases and V 5 bases, and 6 bases lay outside the gene matches. The CDR3 is 15 residues long. Germline V gene data show CDR1 as SGHVS and CDR2 as FNYEAQ. In DNA form, the CDR3 reads TGTGCCAGCAGCCCCAGGACAGGGGGCAACTACGAGCAGTACTTC. Residues: CASSPRTGGNYEQYF.

This sequence joins TRBV7-6 and TRBJ1-2; TRBD1 might be the D (6 bases). Trimming pared 4 bases from V and 8 bases from J, leaving 14 bases between. The CDR3 has 13 residues. CDR1 and CDR2 from the germline V gene are SGHVS and FNYEAQ. This chain's CDR3 is CASSSYGQIGYTF. CDR3 DNA: TGTGCCAGCAGCTCTTATGGACAGATCGGCTACACCTTC.

This clone was found a few times. The J gene is TRBJ2-5, the V gene TRBV7-2; weak D call: TRBD2 (5 bases). The ends were cut back, 3 bases at V and 5 bases at J, with 10 bases in the middle. This CDR3 comprises 13 residues. Looked up from germline, CDR1 is SGHTA and CDR2 is FQGNSA. For the CDR3, the DNA is TGTGCCAGCAGCTTGAGCGGACCCGAGACCCAGTACTTC. It yields the protein CASSLSGPETQYF.

This chain links TRBV6-5 with TRBJ1-2; 7 nucleotides match TRBD1. V shed 5 bases, J shed 3 bases, and the junction held 9 bases outside the gene matches. The CDR3 loop spans 15 amino acids. Per the germline V gene, CDR1 is MNHEY and CDR2 is SVGAGI. CDR3 loop: CASSPDRAPYYGYTF. The CDR3 DNA is TGTGCCAGCAGTCCCGACAGGGCCCCTTACTATGGCTACACCTTC.

The rearrangement links TRBV5-5 to TRBJ2-5, with D maybe TRBD1 (6 bases). Germline CDR1 is SGHKS and CDR2 is YYEKEE (reference sequence). The CDR3 spans 15 residues. The ends were cut back, 1 base at V and 5 bases at J, with 15 bases in the middle. As DNA, the CDR3 is TGTGCCAGCAGCTTGAGTCCGGGGACATGGGAGACCCAGTACTTC. Translated, it gives CASSLSPGTWETQYF.

V gene TRBV6-5 combines with J gene TRBJ1-5; weak D call: TRBD1 (5 bases). V was pared by 2 bases and J by 7 bases, with 9 bases between. CDR1 is MNHEY and CDR2 is SVGAGI in the germline V gene. CDR3 size: 13 residues. For the CDR3, the DNA is TGTGCCAGCAGTTACGCTTGGGGCCAGCCCCAGCATTTT. This sequence encodes CASSYAWGQPQHF.

This clone has more than one count but fewer than ten. CDR3 sequence: CASRTHRGPTLNTEAFF. The CDR3 nucleotides are TGTGCCAGCAGGACCCACAGGGGGCCCACTTTGAACACTGAAGCTTTCTTT. The chain joins TRBV7-8 to TRBJ1-1; 9 bases fit TRBD1. CDR1 and CDR2 from the germline V gene are SGHVS and FQNEAQ. The CDR3 is 17 amino acids. V shed 6 bases and J 0 bases; nucleotides not matched to a gene: 11. The entire variable domain, with the rest obtained from reference TRBV7-8 and TRBJ1-1, is as follows: GAGVSQSPRYKVAKRGQDVALRCDPISGHVSLFWYQQALGQGPEFLTYFQNEAQLDKSGLPSDRFFAERPEGSVSTLKIQRTQQEDSAVYLCASRTHRGPTLNTEAFFGQGTRLTVV.

The chain carries TRBV9 and TRBJ2-3; 9 positions match TRBD2. Germline lookup yields CDR1 SGDLS and CDR2 YYNGEE. V was clipped by 0 bases and J by 5 bases; unmatched bases: 7. This CDR3 region has 16 residues. DNA of the CDR3: TGTGCCAGCAGCGTAGCCCCTAGCGGGGAGGGAGATACGCAGTATTTT. This gives the protein CASSVAPSGEGDTQYF.

This clone was seen more than once but under ten times. The chain uses TRBV7-9 and TRBJ1-4; D is perhaps TRBD1 (5 bases). The germline CDR1 and CDR2 sequences are SEHNR and FQNEAQ (reference sequence). Trimming left V 2 bases short and J 7 bases short, with 8 bases between. This CDR3 has 13 amino acids. This CDR3 is CASSLQGSEKLFF. The CDR3 region has the DNA TGTGCCAGCAGCTTACAGGGATCTGAAAAACTGTTTTTT.

This rearrangement joins TRBV5-1 to TRBJ2-1, with TRBD1 matching 7 bases. This CDR3 spans 14 amino acids. With 3 bases clipped from V and 3 bases from J, the junction kept 3 bases outside the gene matches. Germline V gives CDR1 SGHRS, CDR2 YFSETQ. CDR3 loop: CASSSGQDYNEQFF. The DNA for the CDR3 is TGCGCCAGCAGCTCTGGACAGGACTACAATGAGCAGTTCTTC.

The chain links TRBV18 to TRBJ2-1, with 9 positions matching TRBD1. Germline V CDR1 and CDR2: KGHSH, LQKENI. The CDR3 has 16 amino acids. J lost 1 base, V lost 4 bases, and 5 bases had no gene match. The CDR3: CASSLRTGVSYNEQFF. CDR3 nucleotides: TGTGCCAGCTCACTGCGGACAGGGGTTTCCTACAATGAGCAGTTCTTC.

The chain joins TRBV7-2 to TRBJ2-2, with 7 bases lining up with TRBD2. Looked up from germline, CDR1 is SGHTA and CDR2 is FQGNSA. This CDR3 has 16 amino acids. The trim removed 1 base at V and 3 bases at J, leaving 5 bases unmatched. The CDR3 bases are TGTGCCAGCAGCTTAGTTTGGGGGGGGTACACCGGGGAGCTGTTTTTT. Translated, it gives CASSLVWGGYTGELFF. The full variable domain, with the rest looked up from reference TRBV7-2 and TRBJ2-2, is GAGVSQSPSNKVTEKGKDVELRCDPISGHTALYWYRQSLGQGLEFLIYFQGNSAPDKSGLPSDRFSAERTGGSVSTLTIQRTQQEDSAVYLCASSLVWGGYTGELFFGEGSRLTVL.

The V gene is TRBV18, the J gene TRBJ2-3, with TRBD2 matching over 11 bases. Trimming at V came to 6 bases and at J to 5 bases, leaving 13 bases not matched to a gene. CDR3 length: 17 residues. The germline CDR1 and CDR2 sequences are KGHSH and LQKENI. CDR3 coding DNA: TGTGCCAGCTCCCACCGAGTAGCGGGGGGGCAAGGAGATACGCAGTATTTT. This gives the protein CASSHRVAGGQGDTQYF. Using reference TRBV18 and TRBJ2-3 for the parts outside the CDR3, the full variable domain is NAGVMQNPRHLVRRRGQEARLRCSPMKGHSHVYWYRQLPEEGLKFMVYLQKENIIDESGMPKERFSAEFPKEGPSILRIQQVVRGDSAAYFCASSHRVAGGQGDTQYFGPGTRLTVL.

V gene TRBV5-6 combines with J gene TRBJ2-7, with 8 bases identical to TRBD1. CDR1 is SGHDT and CDR2 is YYEEEE in the germline V gene. This CDR3 contains 16 residues. The ends lost 4 bases at V and 1 base at J; junction bases unmatched: 10. The CDR3 sequence is CASSVTGARGSYEQYF. The CDR3 nucleotides read TGTGCCAGCAGCGTGACAGGGGCCAGGGGATCCTACGAGCAGTACTTC.

V and J are TRBV7-2 and TRBJ2-1; no clear D. V was clipped by 3 bases and J by 7 bases, with 16 bases between them. Germline CDR1 and CDR2: SGHTA and FQGNSA. The CDR3 sequence is 15 residues long. The CDR3 nucleotides read TGTGCCAGCAGCTTGGCCAGCGTTAATGTAAATGAGCAGTTCTTC. Translated, it gives CASSLASVNVNEQFF.

The rearrangement uses TRBV2 and TRBJ2-1; 13 bases map to TRBD2. V lost 5 bases, J lost 2 bases, and 3 bases stayed unmatched. The CDR3 length is 16 residues. Germline V gene sequence: CDR1 SNHLY, CDR2 FYNNEI. CDR3 sequence: CASSLGLAGAYNEQFF. As DNA, the CDR3 is TGTGCCAGCAGTCTCGGACTAGCGGGGGCCTACAATGAGCAGTTCTTC.

J is TRBJ2-7 and V is TRBV7-2, with TRBD2 matching over 8 bases. This CDR3 has 15 amino acids. Germline lookup yields CDR1 SGHTA and CDR2 FQGNSA. V was pared by 4 bases and J by 2 bases, with 7 bases of the junction left unmatched. CDR3 sequence: CASSSRRGGPYEQYF. The DNA for the CDR3 is TGTGCCAGCAGCTCACGCCGGGGGGGCCCCTACGAGCAGTACTTC.